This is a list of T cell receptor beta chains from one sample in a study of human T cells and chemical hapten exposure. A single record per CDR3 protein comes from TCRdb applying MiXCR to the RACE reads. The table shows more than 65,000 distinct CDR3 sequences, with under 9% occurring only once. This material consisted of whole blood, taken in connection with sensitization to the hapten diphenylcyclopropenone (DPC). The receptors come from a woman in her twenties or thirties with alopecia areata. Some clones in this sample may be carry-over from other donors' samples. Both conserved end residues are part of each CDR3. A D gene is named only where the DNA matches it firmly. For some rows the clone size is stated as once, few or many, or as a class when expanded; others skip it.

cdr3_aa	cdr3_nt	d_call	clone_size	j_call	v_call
CAISRDRNQPQHF	TGTGCCATCAGTAGGGACAGAAATCAGCCCCAGCATTTT	TRBD1	few	TRBJ1-5	TRBV10-3
CASNTHDLSGANVLTF	TGTGCCAGCAATACCCATGACTTATCTGGGGCCAACGTCCTGACTTTC	-	few	TRBJ2-6	TRBV6-6
CASGLVPSQGQYF	TGTGCTAGTGGTTTGGTACCCAGCCAGGGGCAGTACTTC	-	many	TRBJ2-7	TRBV12-5
CASSYLGDTEAFF	TGTGCCAGCAGTTACTTAGGGGATACTGAAGCTTTCTTT	-	many	TRBJ1-1	TRBV6-5
CASNTGPHEAFF	TGTGCCAGCAACACCGGGCCCCATGAAGCTTTCTTT	-	many	TRBJ1-1	TRBV6-2/TRBV6-3
CASSRNLMTPEAFF	TGTGCCAGCAGCCGAAACCTCATGACGCCCGAAGCTTTCTTT	-	many	TRBJ1-1	TRBV12-3/TRBV12-4
CSVERTGNTEAFF	TGCAGCGTCGAGCGGACAGGGAACACTGAAGCTTTCTTT	TRBD1	-	TRBJ1-1	TRBV29-1
CSARNYDSSYEQYF	TGCAGTGCTAGAAACTACGACAGCTCCTACGAGCAGTACTTC	-	many	TRBJ2-7	TRBV20-1
CASRDRGPHGYTF	TGTGCCAGCAGGGACAGGGGGCCTCATGGCTACACCTTC	TRBD1	-	TRBJ1-2	TRBV5-8
CSVAETGKDQPQHF	TGCAGCGTTGCCGAGACAGGGAAGGATCAGCCCCAGCATTTT	TRBD1	many	TRBJ1-5	TRBV29-1
CASIGTGRDTIYF	TGTGCCAGCATCGGGACAGGTCGGGACACCATATATTTT	TRBD1	-	TRBJ1-3	TRBV7-6
CASSSGTGGFLAKNIQYF	TGTGCCAGCAGTTCCGGGACAGGGGGATTTCTAGCCAAAAACATTCAGTACTTC	TRBD1	many	TRBJ2-4	TRBV2
CASKGGAGTGELFF	TGTGCCAGCAAGGGAGGAGCGGGAACCGGGGAGCTGTTTTTT	TRBD2	-	TRBJ2-2	TRBV2
CASSYGQSSYNSPLNF	TGCGCCAGCAGCTACGGACAGAGCTCCTATAATTCACCCCTCAACTTT	-	-	TRBJ1-6	TRBV5-1
CASSDSSGTEAFF	TGTGCCAGCAGTGACTCGTCAGGGACTGAAGCTTTCTTT	-	few	TRBJ1-1	TRBV6-4
CASSFAGGEAFF	TGTGCCAGCAGCTTTGCAGGGGGCGAAGCTTTCTTT	TRBD1	many	TRBJ1-1	TRBV7-9
CASSQDSAGGTEAFF	TGCGCCAGCAGCCAAGATTCGGCAGGTGGCACTGAAGCTTTCTTT	-	many	TRBJ1-1	TRBV4-1
CASSQARGRGQPQHF	TGTGCCAGCAGCCAAGCCCGGGGAAGAGGTCAGCCCCAGCATTTT	-	-	TRBJ1-5	TRBV3-1
CASSPPKPTGAFF	TGTGCCAGCAGTCCCCCAAAGCCTACGGGAGCTTTCTTT	-	few	TRBJ1-1	TRBV12-3/TRBV12-4
CAWSMGYGYTF	TGTGCCTGGTCAATGGGATATGGCTACACCTTC	-	many	TRBJ1-2	TRBV30
CASSPRGTVNTEAFF	TGTGCCAGCAGCCCGCGAGGGACAGTGAACACTGAAGCTTTCTTT	TRBD1	many	TRBJ1-1	TRBV7-8
CSARDSGVVKNIQYF	TGCAGTGCTAGGGACAGCGGGGTTGTCAAAAACATTCAGTACTTC	-	many	TRBJ2-4	TRBV20-1
CASSLSGSYSNQPQNF	TGTGCCAGCAGTTTATCAGGGAGCTATAGCAATCAGCCTCAGAATTTT	-	-	TRBJ1-5	TRBV27
CASRRGAGDSNQPQHF	TGTGCCAGCCGGCGGGGGGCAGGCGATAGCAATCAGCCCCAGCATTTT	-	many	TRBJ1-5	TRBV5-5
CSARGGVDTQYF	TGCAGTGCTAGAGGGGGGGTAGATACGCAGTATTTT	-	many	TRBJ2-3	TRBV20-1
CASSLDGGAKNIQYF	TGTGCCAGCAGCTTAGATGGGGGCGCCAAAAACATTCAGTACTTC	-	many	TRBJ2-4	TRBV7-2
CASREGCREKLFF	TGTGCCAGCAGAGAGGGGTGTAGGGAAAAACTGTTTTTT	-	few	TRBJ1-4	TRBV6-5
CASSQTMGPSYNEQFF	TGTGCCAGCAGTCAGACGATGGGGCCCTCCTACAATGAGCAGTTCTTC	-	-	TRBJ2-1	TRBV5-4
CASSLAGAGEQYF	TGTGCCAGCAGCTTAGCGGGGGCTGGGGAGCAGTACTTC	-	many	TRBJ2-7	TRBV7-2
CASRLLGSGTDTQYF	TGTGCCAGCAGACTACTGGGTAGCGGCACAGATACGCAGTATTTT	-	few	TRBJ2-3	TRBV6-1
CASSQLFTGTASNEQFF	TGTGCCAGCAGCCAACTATTTACCGGGACGGCAAGTAATGAGCAGTTCTTC	-	many	TRBJ2-1	TRBV3-1
CASSQDAPPSSGANVLTF	TGTGCCAGCAGCCAAGATGCCCCCCCGAGCTCTGGGGCCAACGTCCTGACTTTC	-	-	TRBJ2-6	TRBV3-1
CSAPVQNTEAFF	TGCAGTGCTCCAGTCCAGAACACTGAAGCTTTCTTT	-	many	TRBJ1-1	TRBV20-1
CASSNKIGGPSTPQYF	TGTGCCAGTAGCAACAAGATTGGGGGACCCTCCACCCCCCAGTACTTC	-	-	TRBJ2-5	TRBV19
CAAGTGSLSGANVLTF	TGTGCCGCCGGGACAGGGAGCTTATCTGGGGCCAACGTCCTGACTTTC	TRBD1	many	TRBJ2-6	TRBV19
CSANPGTGGFGNTIYF	TGCAGTGCCAACCCCGGGACAGGGGGCTTTGGAAACACCATATATTTT	TRBD1	-	TRBJ1-3	TRBV20-1
CATSSGTGSTDTQYF	TGTGCCACCAGTTCCGGGACAGGTAGCACAGATACGCAGTATTTT	TRBD1	many	TRBJ2-3	TRBV24-1
CSAREGVRLEKLFF	TGCAGTGCTAGAGAGGGAGTAAGGTTGGAAAAACTGTTTTTT	-	-	TRBJ1-4	TRBV20-1
CASSQVFGVGGYTF	TGTGCCAGCAGCCAAGTTTTTGGGGTTGGTGGCTACACCTTC	-	many	TRBJ1-2	TRBV14
CASSIQGQINEKLFF	TGTGCCAGCAGTATCCAGGGACAGATTAATGAAAAACTGTTTTTT	TRBD1	many	TRBJ1-4	TRBV7-9
CASSLAKTEAFF	TGTGCCAGCAGCTTGGCGAAAACTGAAGCTTTCTTT	-	few	TRBJ1-1	TRBV5-6
CASSPKAGGPTDTQYF	TGTGCCAGCAGCCCCAAAGCGGGGGGGCCGACAGATACGCAGTATTTT	TRBD2	-	TRBJ2-3	TRBV5-4
CASSYFTGLTPENTEAFF	TGTGCCAGCAGTTATTTTACGGGCCTTACACCGGAGAACACTGAAGCTTTCTTT	-	few	TRBJ1-1	TRBV6-5
CASSYAGGPIYEQYF	TGTGCCAGCAGTTATGCGGGGGGCCCCATTTACGAGCAGTACTTC	TRBD2	medium-sized	TRBJ2-7	TRBV27
CASSYRGTGELFF	TGTGCCAGCAGTTACCGAGGAACCGGGGAGCTGTTTTTT	-	many	TRBJ2-2	TRBV6-5
CASSLGVGETQYF	TGTGCCAGCAGCTTAGGGGTTGGAGAGACCCAGTACTTC	-	many	TRBJ2-5	TRBV7-3